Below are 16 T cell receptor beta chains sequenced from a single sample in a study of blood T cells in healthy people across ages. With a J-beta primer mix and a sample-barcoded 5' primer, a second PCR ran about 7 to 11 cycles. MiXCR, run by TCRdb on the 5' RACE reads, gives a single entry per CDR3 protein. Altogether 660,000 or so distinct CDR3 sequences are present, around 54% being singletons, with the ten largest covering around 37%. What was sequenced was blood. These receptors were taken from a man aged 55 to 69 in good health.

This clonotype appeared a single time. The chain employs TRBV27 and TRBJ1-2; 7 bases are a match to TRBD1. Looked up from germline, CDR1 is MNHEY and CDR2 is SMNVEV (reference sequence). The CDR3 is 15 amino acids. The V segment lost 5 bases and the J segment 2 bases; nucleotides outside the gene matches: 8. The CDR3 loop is CASSLQTGTNYGYTF. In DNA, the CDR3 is TGTGCCAGCAGTCTCCAGACAGGGACAAACTATGGCTACACCTTC.

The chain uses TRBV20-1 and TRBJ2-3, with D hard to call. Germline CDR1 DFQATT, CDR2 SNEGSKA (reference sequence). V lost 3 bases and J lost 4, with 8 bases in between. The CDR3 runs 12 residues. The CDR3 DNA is TGCAGTGCTAGCGGCACCGCAGATACGCAGTATTTT. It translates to CSASGTADTQYF.

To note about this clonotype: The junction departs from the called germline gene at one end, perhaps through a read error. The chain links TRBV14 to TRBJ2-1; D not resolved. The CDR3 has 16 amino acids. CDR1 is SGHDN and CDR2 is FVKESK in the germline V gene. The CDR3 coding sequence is TGTACCAGCAGCCAAGCCCTACTCGCTTTCCCGAATGAGCAGTTCTTC. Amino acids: CTSSQALLAFPNEQFF.

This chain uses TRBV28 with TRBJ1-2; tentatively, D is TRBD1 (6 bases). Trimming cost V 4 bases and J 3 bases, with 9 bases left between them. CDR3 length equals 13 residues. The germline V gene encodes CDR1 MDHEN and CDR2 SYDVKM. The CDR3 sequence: CASSSGAHYGYTF. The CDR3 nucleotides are TGTGCCAGCAGTTCAGGGGCCCACTATGGCTACACCTTC.

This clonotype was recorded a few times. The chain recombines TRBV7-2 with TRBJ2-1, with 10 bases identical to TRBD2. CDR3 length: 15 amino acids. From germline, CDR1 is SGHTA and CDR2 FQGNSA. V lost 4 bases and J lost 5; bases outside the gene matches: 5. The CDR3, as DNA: TGTGCCAGCAGCTACCAAGGGACTAGCGACAATGAGCAGTTCTTC. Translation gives CASSYQGTSDNEQFF. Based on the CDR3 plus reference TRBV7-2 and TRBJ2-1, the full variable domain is GAGVSQSPSNKVTEKGKDVELRCDPISGHTALYWYRQSLGQGLEFLIYFQGNSAPDKSGLPSDRFSAERTGGSVSTLTIQRTQQEDSAVYLCASSYQGTSDNEQFFGPGTRLTVL.

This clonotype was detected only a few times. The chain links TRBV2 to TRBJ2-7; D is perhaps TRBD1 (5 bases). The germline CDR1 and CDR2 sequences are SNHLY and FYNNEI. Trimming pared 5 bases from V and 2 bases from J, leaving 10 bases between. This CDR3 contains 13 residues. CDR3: CASSRGATYEQYF. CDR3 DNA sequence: TGTGCCAGCAGTAGGGGTGCAACCTACGAGCAGTACTTC.

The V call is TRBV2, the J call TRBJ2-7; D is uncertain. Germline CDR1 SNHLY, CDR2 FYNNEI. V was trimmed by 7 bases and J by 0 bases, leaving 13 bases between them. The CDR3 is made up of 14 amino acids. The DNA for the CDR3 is TGTGCCAGCAAAGTCGGGTTATTCTCCTACGAGCAGTACTTC. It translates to CASKVGLFSYEQYF.

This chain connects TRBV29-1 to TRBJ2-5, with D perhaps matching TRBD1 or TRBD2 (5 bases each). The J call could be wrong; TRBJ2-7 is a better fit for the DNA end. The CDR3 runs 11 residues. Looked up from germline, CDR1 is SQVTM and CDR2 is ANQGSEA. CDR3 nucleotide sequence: TGCAGCGTTGTTACCGGGGCCGAGCAGTACTTC. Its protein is CSVVTGAEQYF.

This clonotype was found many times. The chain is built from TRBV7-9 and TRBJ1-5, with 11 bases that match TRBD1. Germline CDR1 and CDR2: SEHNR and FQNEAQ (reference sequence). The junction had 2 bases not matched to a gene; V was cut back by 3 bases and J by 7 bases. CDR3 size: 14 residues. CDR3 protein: CASSLGQGGQPQHF. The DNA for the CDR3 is TGTGCCAGCAGCTTGGGACAGGGGGGACAGCCCCAGCATTTT.

In DNA, the CDR3 is TGTGCCACCAGCAGGGGACAGGTGGATAATGAGCAGTTCTTC. Its protein product is CATSRGQVDNEQFF. The chain combines TRBV15 with TRBJ2-1; the match to TRBD1 covers 8 bases. Germline CDR1 is LNHNV and CDR2 is YYDKDF (reference sequence). The CDR3 has 14 residues. The V segment lost 3 bases and the J segment 7 bases; nucleotides outside the gene matches: 5.

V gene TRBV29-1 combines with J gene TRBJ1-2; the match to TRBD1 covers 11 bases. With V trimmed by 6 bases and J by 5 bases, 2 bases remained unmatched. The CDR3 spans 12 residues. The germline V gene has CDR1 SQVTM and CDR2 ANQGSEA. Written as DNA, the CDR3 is TGCAGCGTGGACAGGGGGCGGTATGGCTACACCTTC. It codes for CSVDRGRYGYTF.

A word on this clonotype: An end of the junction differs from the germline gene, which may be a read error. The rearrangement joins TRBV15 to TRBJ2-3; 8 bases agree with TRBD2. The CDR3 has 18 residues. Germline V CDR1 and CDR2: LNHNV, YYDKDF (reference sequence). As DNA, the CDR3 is TGTACCACCAGCAGAGATTTGGCTAGCGGGCGGCCCACAGATACGCAGTATTTT. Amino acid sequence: CTTSRDLASGRPTDTQYF.

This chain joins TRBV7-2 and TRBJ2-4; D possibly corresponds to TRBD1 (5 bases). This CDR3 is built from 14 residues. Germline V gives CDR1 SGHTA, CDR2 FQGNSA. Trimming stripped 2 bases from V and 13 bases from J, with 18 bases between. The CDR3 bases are TGTGCCAGCAGCTTACACCCCCGTGACAGTCCACAGTACTTC. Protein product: CASSLHPRDSPQYF.

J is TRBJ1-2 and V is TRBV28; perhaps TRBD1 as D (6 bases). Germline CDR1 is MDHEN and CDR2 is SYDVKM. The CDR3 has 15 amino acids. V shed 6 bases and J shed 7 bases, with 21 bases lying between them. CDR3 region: CASSSGGGAARGYTF. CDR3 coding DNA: TGTGCCAGCAGCTCCGGTGGGGGGGCGGCTCGTGGCTACACCTTC.

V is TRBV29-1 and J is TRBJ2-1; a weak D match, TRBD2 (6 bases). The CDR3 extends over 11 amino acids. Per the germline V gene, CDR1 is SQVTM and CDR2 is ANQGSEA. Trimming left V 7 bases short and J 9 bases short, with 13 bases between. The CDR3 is CSAGTGGEQFF. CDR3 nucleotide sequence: TGCAGCGCAGGGACTGGGGGTGAGCAGTTCTTC.

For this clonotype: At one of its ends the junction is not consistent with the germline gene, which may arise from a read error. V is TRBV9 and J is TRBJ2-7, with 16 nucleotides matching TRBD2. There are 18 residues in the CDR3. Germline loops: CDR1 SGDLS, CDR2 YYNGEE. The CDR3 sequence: CASSVGTSGGVGSYEQYF. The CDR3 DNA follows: TGTGCCAGTAGCGTTGGGACTAGCGGGGGGGTAGGCTCCTACGAGCAGTACTTC.